This T cell receptor (beta chain) was observed in a study of OX40 agonist ivuxolimab in advanced cancers. Regarding the research as a whole: Ivuxolimab was an agonistic, fully human IgG2 monoclonal antibody directed against OX40 (CD134), a costimulatory receptor. Partial responses occurred in three dose-escalation patients: two with cutaneous melanoma and one with hepatocellular carcinoma. Of the roughly 52 dose-escalation patients, hepatocellular carcinoma was present in about 19, melanoma in roughly 15, renal cell carcinoma in 9 and head and neck cancer in 9. Peripheral TCRbeta sequencing was intended to test whether TCR sequence diversity was altered and clonal T-cell expansion was caused by ivuxolimab. The paper covers the monotherapy dose-escalation part of the phase I ivuxolimab trial, which included N ≈ 54 patients. The dose-escalation cohort was about 83% male with a mean age of around 62 years, ranging from roughly 20 to 80. Patients were allowed to have had prior anti-PD-1, anti-PD-L1 or anti-CTLA-4 therapy, and around 40% of the dose-escalation patients had previously received checkpoint inhibitors. Intravenous ivuxolimab was administered to patients every 2 weeks at six dose levels: 0.01, 0.1, 0.3, 1.5, 3 and 10 mg/kg. The paper as a whole reports these results and caveats: Partial responders in the 0.1-3.0 mg/kg groups had among the lowest normalized peripheral clonal expansion, especially among CD8+ T cells. At doses from 0.1 to 3.0 mg/kg, clonal expansion was seen in both CD4+ and CD8+ blood T cells between baseline and week 6. Low levels of normalized T-cell clonal expansion were also seen in some patients who did not respond. The antigen specificity of the peripheral T cells that underwent clonal expansion was not determined. After ivuxolimab, CD8+ T cells had more expanded clones than CD4+ T cells on average.

Genomic DNA was isolated from the sorted cells so that the TCRbeta CDR3 region could be sequenced. TCRbeta CDR3 regions were sequenced using the immunoSEQ Assay. The source is immuneACCESS, and TCRdb retained only in-frame sequences with V and J called. Part of the clones is not carried over; for the studies checked, unresolved V genes explain less than half of this, and the remainder is unexplained. The sample contains 77,000 or so clones, less than 85% of them found a single time. Of the sample, around 0.51% falls within the top ten clones. The CDR3, cysteine through phenylalanine, is 11 amino acids long. Only the CDR3 portion is preserved as DNA: 33 bases, with reading frame beginning at the first base. Germline trimming amounts to 5 bases on V and 6 bases on J, with 1 as the count of junction bases outside the gene matches. Via the germline V gene (reference sequence), CDR1 is GTSNPN and CDR2 SVGIG.

The trial excluded patients who had a history of autoimmune disease or were on systemic immunosuppression. In every dose cohort, peripheral blood was drawn for TCR sequencing at baseline, cycle 4 day 1, and cycle 7 day 1. The samples were taken from a phase I, first-in-human, multicenter, open-label dose-escalation trial of ivuxolimab. Adults with locally advanced or metastatic melanoma, renal cell carcinoma, hepatocellular carcinoma or head and neck squamous cell carcinoma were enrolled in the trial. CD4+ and CD8+ T cells were sorted separately from peripheral blood before TCR sequencing. Points on this clone: Its specific antigen is unknown. Within one base of it there is no much larger clone, and no base qualities were kept.

The clonotype originates from an adult with an advanced solid tumor such as melanoma, head and neck, liver or kidney cancer. The chain uses TRBV30 and TRBJ2-7; TRBD1 lines up with 10 middle nucleotides. The sample was CD4+ or CD8+ T cells sorted from blood, taken in a trial of the OX40 agonist ivuxolimab. The nucleotides read TGTGCCTGGGGGACAGGGGTCGAGCAGTACTTC. Its translation reads: CAWGTGVEQYF.